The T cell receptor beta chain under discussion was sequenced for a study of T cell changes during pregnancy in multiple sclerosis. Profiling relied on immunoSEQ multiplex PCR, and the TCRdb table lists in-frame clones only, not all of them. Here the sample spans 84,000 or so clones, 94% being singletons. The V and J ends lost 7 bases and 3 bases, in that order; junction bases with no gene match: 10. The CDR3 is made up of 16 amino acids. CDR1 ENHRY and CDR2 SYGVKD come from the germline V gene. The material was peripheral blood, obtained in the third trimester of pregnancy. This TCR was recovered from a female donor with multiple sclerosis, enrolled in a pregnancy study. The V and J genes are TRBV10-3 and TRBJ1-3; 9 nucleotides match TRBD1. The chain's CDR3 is CAITTWTGEGGNTIYF. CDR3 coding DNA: TGTGCCATCACCACCTGGACAGGGGAAGGTGGAAACACCATATATTTT.